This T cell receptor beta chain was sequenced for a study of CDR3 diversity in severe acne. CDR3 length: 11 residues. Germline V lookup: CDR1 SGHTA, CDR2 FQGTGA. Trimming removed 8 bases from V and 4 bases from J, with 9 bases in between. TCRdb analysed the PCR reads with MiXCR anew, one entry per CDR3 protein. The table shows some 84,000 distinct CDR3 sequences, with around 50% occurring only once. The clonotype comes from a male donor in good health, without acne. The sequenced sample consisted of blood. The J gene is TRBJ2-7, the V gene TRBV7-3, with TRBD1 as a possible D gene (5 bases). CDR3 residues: CASGAQYEQYF. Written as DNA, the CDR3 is TGTGCCAGCGGGGCCCAGTACGAGCAGTACTTC.